This T cell receptor beta chain originates from a study of cytomegalovirus exposure and HLA in healthy donors. The ends were cut back, 0 bases at V and 15 bases at J, with 15 bases in the middle. The CDR3 has 13 residues. CDR1 is LNHNV, CDR2 YYDKDF, per germline (reference sequence). PCR was performed using 60 Vbeta and 13 Jbeta primers. Clones were sequenced by immunoSEQ multiplex PCR, and TCRdb holds only the in-frame ones, with some missing. The sample records some 180,000 clones, roughly 78% being singletons. Study-level points and caveats: A later analysis found TCR association rates differed by HLA locus, highest for DRB1 and lowest for HLA-C. A reported reduction in N-insertions relative to the roughly 670-donor mean was seen in an Asian-associated ancestry cluster in a later analysis.

This clone was picked up one time. No antigen is known for it. The chain combines TRBV15 with TRBJ1-5; the D gene is possibly TRBD1 (5 bases). The source material was PBMCs. The clonotype originates from a woman aged 25 to 39 in good health and CMV-seronegative. In DNA, the CDR3 is TGTGCCACCAGCAGAGATCGGACAAAGGGTAGGCATTTT. Translation gives CATSRDRTKGRHF. The whole variable domain, filled in from reference TRBV15 and TRBJ1-5, reads DAMVIQNPRYQVTQFGKPVTLSCSQTLNHNVMYWYQQKSSQAPKLLFHYYDKDFNNEADTPDNFQSRRPNTSFCFLDIRSPGLGDTAMYLCATSRDRTKGRHFGDGTRLSIL.